This T cell receptor (beta chain) was sequenced for a study of blood T cell repertoires in COVID-19. For the study at large: There were acute and convalescent COVID-19 samples, and they came from the United States, Italy and Spain. Sample material is recorded as cDNA or gDNA derived from T cells, B-cell-depleted T cells, or PBMCs.

As processed by the authors: Reference gene primer amplification yielded estimated nucleated cell counts. Data came from immunoSEQ multiplex PCR; TCRdb stores just in-frame clones and leaves some out. From that table come the V and J calls and clone size; the DNA was used to work out D and trimming. The sample shows approximately 110,000 clones, 80% to 90% of them seen only once. J lost 6 bases, V lost 3 bases, and 16 bases had no gene match. CDR1 and CDR2 from the germline V gene are KGHSH and LQKENI. This CDR3 is 17 amino acids long. The chain links TRBV18 to TRBJ1-2; TRBD1 aligns across 7 bases. The sample consisted of peripheral blood. This TCR was sampled from a woman aged 80 or over with acute or convalescent COVID-19. CDR3 sequence: CASSPYGGTVPTDGYTF. CDR3 nucleotide sequence: TGTGCCAGCTCACCGTATGGAGGGACAGTGCCCACAGATGGCTACACCTTC.